One T cell receptor (beta chain) is described in this entry. The data are from a study of OX40 agonist ivuxolimab in advanced cancers. There are 17 residues in the CDR3. Trimming cost V 4 bases and J 7 bases; bases outside gene matches: 15. In germline, CDR1 is MNHNS, CDR2 SASEGT. Measured with immunoSEQ multiplex PCR; TCRdb has only the in-frame clones, and not every one. The sample contains about 98,000 clones, around 85% of which appear only once. This sample comprised CD4+ or CD8+ T cells sorted from blood, obtained in a trial of the OX40 agonist ivuxolimab. This TCR came from an adult with an advanced solid tumor such as melanoma, head and neck, liver or kidney cancer. The V and J genes are TRBV6-1 and TRBJ2-1, with 8 positions matching TRBD1. The DNA for the CDR3 is TGTGCCAGCAGTGGAGTTGGGACAGGATCCGCAGCGAATGAGCAGTTCTTC. Its protein product is CASSGVGTGSAANEQFF.